This T cell receptor (beta chain) was observed in a study of shared clonotypes between healthy human individuals. Study information: For every donor, three CD4 naive, three CD4 memory, two CD8 naive and one CD8 memory plates were used.

The data were produced by immunoSEQ multiplex PCR, yet TCRdb's version contains in-frame clones alone and is incomplete. The table includes about 2.1 million clones, 93% detected once. Terminally differentiated effector memory CD45RA+ cells were left out of the naive CD8 fraction, which was CD45RO-negative and positively selected for CCR7. The study drew all its donors from Caucasian adults living in Nashville, Tennessee. Broader study findings: The naive CD4 repertoires of a few donors were compared, and around 5% of clonotypes were shared. What naive subsets generally showed was a larger estimated richness than memory subsets showed.

The V gene lost 4 bases and the J gene lost 0 bases, with 8 bases spanning the gap. This CDR3 has 14 amino acids. The germline gives CDR1 SGHNT, CDR2 YYREEE (reference sequence). On this clone itself: What it binds is not known.

Sequenced: naive CD8+ T cells from PBMCs. The receptor was derived from a man younger than 30 in good health. Some clones in this sample may be carry-over from other donors' samples. V usage is TRBV5-4 and J usage is TRBJ1-3; the D is unclear. CDR3 bases: TGTGCCAGCAGCGGACCTGGCTCTGGAAACACCATATATTTT. This translates into CASSGPGSGNTIYF.